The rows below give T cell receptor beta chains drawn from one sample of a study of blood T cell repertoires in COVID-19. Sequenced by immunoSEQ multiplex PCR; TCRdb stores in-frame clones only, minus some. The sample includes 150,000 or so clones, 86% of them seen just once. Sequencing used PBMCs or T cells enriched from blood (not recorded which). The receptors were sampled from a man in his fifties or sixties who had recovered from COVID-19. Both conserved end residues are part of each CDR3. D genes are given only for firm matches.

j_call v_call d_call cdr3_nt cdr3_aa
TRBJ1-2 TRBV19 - TGTGCCTCAGTTGGGGCAACAAGCCCTCTACGTGGCTACACCTTC CASVGATSPLRGYTF
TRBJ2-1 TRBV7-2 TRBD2 TGTGCCAGCAGCTTAGCGCTTTCTAGCGGGACATACAATGAGCAGTTCTTC CASSLALSSGTYNEQFF
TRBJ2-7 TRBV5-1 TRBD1 TGCGCCAGCAGCTTGGCGGGACAGGGGCCTGAGGAGCAGTACTTC CASSLAGQGPEEQYF
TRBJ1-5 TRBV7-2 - TGTGCCAGCAGCCCCAGTGTCAATCAGCCCCAGCATTTT CASSPSVNQPQHF
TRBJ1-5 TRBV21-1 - TGTGCCAGCAGCAAAGGACAGGGAGGAAGTATTGGCAATCAGCCCCAGCATTTT CASSKGQGGSIGNQPQHF
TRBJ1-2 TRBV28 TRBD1 TGTGCAAGCCTCCCAGGGGGCGTTGACTATGGCTACACCTTC CASLPGGVDYGYTF
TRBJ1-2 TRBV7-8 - TGTGCCAGCAGCCCACAGGGTCCAACTAACTATGGCTACACCTTC CASSPQGPTNYGYTF
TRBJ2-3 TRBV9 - TGTGCCAGCAGCTCTCAGGGTGTAGCAGATACGCAGTATTTT CASSSQGVADTQYF
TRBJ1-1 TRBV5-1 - TGCGCCAGCAGCTTGGCCGGGGGAGGCACTGAAGCTTTCTTT CASSLAGGGTEAFF
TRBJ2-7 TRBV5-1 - TGCGCCAGCAGCTTGTCAGGCATCTCCTACGAGCAGTACTTC CASSLSGISYEQYF
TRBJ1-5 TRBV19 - TGTGCCAGTAGTATAGCTCGGGGGAAAAATAGCAATCAGCCCCAGCATTTT CASSIARGKNSNQPQHF
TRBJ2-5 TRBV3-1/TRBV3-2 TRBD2 TGTGCCAGCAGCCGAGACGGGGGGGCCTTAGAGACCCAGTACTTC CASSRDGGALETQYF